Below, 26 T cell receptor beta chains from the same sample are listed, as sequenced in a study of cytomegalovirus exposure and HLA in healthy donors. 60 Vbeta and 13 Jbeta primers were used in PCR. The assay was immunoSEQ multiplex PCR, and TCRdb's table has in-frame clones only and misses some. The sample shows 140,000 to 150,000 clones, roughly 79% of them seen only once. Source material: PBMCs. Every receptor here comes from a woman aged 35 to 49 in good health and CMV-seropositive.

The V and J genes are TRBV4-1 and TRBJ1-2; 7 bases fit TRBD1. Germline CDR1 is MGHRA and CDR2 is YSYEKL. The CDR3 sequence is 15 residues long. V lost 4 bases, J lost 4 bases, and 9 bases stayed unmatched. The DNA for the CDR3 is TGCGCCAGCAGCCCCGACAGGGCCTCGTTCTATGGCTACACCTTC. Translated: CASSPDRASFYGYTF.

V gene TRBV14 combines with J gene TRBJ2-3, with 7 bases that match TRBD2. J lost 0 bases, V lost 4 bases, and 7 bases had no gene match. Germline V CDR1 and CDR2: SGHDN, FVKESK. The CDR3 consists of 16 residues. DNA of the CDR3: TGTGCCAGCAGCCCAAAGGGGAGGGACAGCACAGATACGCAGTATTTT. As protein: CASSPKGRDSTDTQYF.

CDR3 sequence (DNA): TGTGCCATCAGCGACCAACTCAGGACACGGGAGCAGTACTTC. Its protein is CAISDQLRTREQYF. The chain employs TRBV10-3 and TRBJ2-7; tentatively, D is TRBD1 (5 bases). CDR3 length: 14 amino acids. CDR1 and CDR2 from the germline V gene are ENHRY and SYGVKD. The V end lost 6 bases, the J end lost 7 bases, and 19 bases lay between the germline ends.

V is TRBV19 and J is TRBJ1-5, with 11 bases that match TRBD1. V lost 7 bases, J lost 8 bases, and 7 bases stayed unmatched. Germline V gene lookup returns CDR1 LNHDA and CDR2 SQIVND (reference sequence). The CDR3 spans 14 residues. The CDR3 here is CASTRTGGFEPQHF. The DNA for the CDR3 is TGTGCCAGTACCCGGACAGGGGGCTTTGAGCCCCAGCATTTT.

The rearrangement joins TRBV19 to TRBJ1-1; TRBD1 matches 12 bases. V lost 4 bases, J lost 5 bases, and 5 bases stayed unmatched. This CDR3 contains 15 residues. Germline CDR1 LNHDA, CDR2 SQIVND (reference sequence). In nucleotides, the CDR3 is TGTGCCAGTAGTACGGGGACAGGGGGCTGGACTGAAGCTTTCTTT. Its protein is CASSTGTGGWTEAFF.

The table lists this clone with a few counts. The J gene is TRBJ2-7, the V gene TRBV2; a possible D gene is TRBD1 (5 bases). The CDR3 loop spans 13 amino acids. Germline V gene data show CDR1 as SNHLY and CDR2 as FYNNEI. The germline V and J ends were trimmed by 6 bases and 2 bases, with 11 bases remaining between them. In DNA form, the CDR3 reads TGTGCCAGCAGCCAGGGCCAGACCTACGAGCAGTACTTC. Protein product: CASSQGQTYEQYF.

The chain has TRBV6-5 and TRBJ2-7; no clear D gene. Trimming pared 0 bases from V and 6 bases from J, leaving 12 bases between. Germline values: CDR1 MNHEY, CDR2 SVGAGI. CDR3 length: 14 amino acids. In DNA form, the CDR3 reads TGTGCCAGCAGTTACTCTGTCAGTCAGGCCGAGCAGTACTTC. Translating it yields CASSYSVSQAEQYF.

For this clone: A read error may produce the germline difference seen at one junction end. The chain carries TRBV7-9 and TRBJ2-7; possible D gene TRBD1, 6 bases. Germline V gives CDR1 SEHNR, CDR2 FQNEAQ (reference sequence). The CDR3 sequence is 14 residues long. DNA of the CDR3: TGTTCCAGCAGCCCCCCCAGGGGTGCCTACGAGCAGTACTTC. Translating gives CSSSPPRGAYEQYF.

The genes are TRBV5-4 and TRBJ2-5, with a tentative D call TRBD2 (6 bases). The DNA end lines up better with TRBJ2-7; the J call may be wrong. CDR3 length: 13 amino acids. Germline CDR1 SGHNT, CDR2 YYREEE (reference sequence). As DNA, the CDR3 is TGTGCCAGCAGCTTGGCGGGGGTCCACGAGCAGTACTTC. Translation: CASSLAGVHEQYF.

The gene calls are TRBV27 and TRBJ1-6; the D is unclear. Trimming shortened V by 6 bases and J by 10 bases, and 19 bases separated the two germline ends. Germline CDR1 MNHEY, CDR2 SMNVEV (reference sequence). CDR3 length: 15 amino acids. The CDR3 here is CASSPNRVSWSPLHF. The CDR3 coding sequence is TGTGCCAGCAGCCCTAATCGGGTATCTTGGTCACCCCTCCACTTT.

V is TRBV10-3 and J is TRBJ1-3, with D tentatively TRBD1 (6 bases). CDR3 size: 16 residues. V gave up 7 bases and J gave up 3 bases, with 19 bases separating them. Germline CDR1 is ENHRY and CDR2 is SYGVKD. CDR3 nucleotides: TGTGCCATCACTCAAGGCCCGGGGGGCAGTGGAAACACCATATATTTT. Translating gives CAITQGPGGSGNTIYF.

The rearrangement uses TRBV6-6 and TRBJ1-6; D uncertain. CDR3 size: 16 residues. The germline V and J ends were trimmed by 0 bases and 0 bases, with 6 bases remaining between them. The germline V gene encodes CDR1 MNHNY and CDR2 SVGAGI (reference sequence). For the CDR3, the DNA is TGTGCCAGCAGTTACTCAACCAGCTCCTATAATTCACCCCTCCACTTT. It yields the protein CASSYSTSSYNSPLHF.

The chain carries TRBV2 and TRBJ2-5; D uncertain. V was cut by 6 bases and J by 1 base, with 3 bases left in between. CDR1 SNHLY and CDR2 FYNNEI come from the germline V gene. This CDR3 has 11 amino acids. The CDR3 spells CASRLQETQYF. The CDR3 DNA reads TGTGCCAGCAGACTCCAAGAGACCCAGTACTTC.

The chain recombines TRBV6-6 with TRBJ1-2, with D possibly TRBD1 on 5 matching bases. The CDR3 covers 13 residues. Deletions cut 4 bases from V and 7 bases from J, with 13 bases between. Germline CDR1 is MNHNY and CDR2 is SVGAGI (reference sequence). CDR3 amino acids: CASSFQGVGGYTF. The CDR3 nucleotides are TGTGCCAGCAGTTTCCAGGGTGTTGGTGGCTACACCTTC.

The rearrangement uses TRBV30 and TRBJ1-2, with TRBD1 identical over 7 bases. The CDR3 covers 13 residues. The germline V gene encodes CDR1 GTSNPN and CDR2 SVGIG (reference sequence). V shed 5 bases, J shed 6 bases, and the junction held 9 bases outside the gene matches. Here the CDR3 DNA reads TGTGCCTGGGCAAAGACAGGGAATCATGGCTACACCTTC. It specifies CAWAKTGNHGYTF.

This chain links TRBV18 with TRBJ2-7; unclear D gene. The ends were cut back, 6 bases at V and 3 bases at J, with 12 bases in the middle. CDR3 length: 13 amino acids. Germline V gene sequence: CDR1 KGHSH, CDR2 LQKENI. As DNA, the CDR3 is TGTGCCAGCTCCCCCGGGTCCAACTACGAGCAGTACTTC. Translation: CASSPGSNYEQYF.

Concerning this clone: A read error may produce the germline difference seen at one junction end. The rearrangement links TRBV7-9 to TRBJ2-2; tentatively, D is TRBD2 (5 bases). CDR1 is SEHNR, CDR2 FQNEAQ, per germline (reference sequence). The CDR3 extends over 17 amino acids. This CDR3 reads CASSAGRCFTSGRGAVF. The CDR3 nucleotides are TGTGCCAGCAGCGCCGGACGGTGCTTCACAAGTGGCCGGGGAGCTGTTTTT.

This chain connects TRBV11-3 to TRBJ1-1; D might be TRBD1 (5 bases). Germline V gene sequence: CDR1 SGHNT, CDR2 YENEEA. This CDR3 is built from 15 residues. Trimming pared 3 bases from V and 3 bases from J, leaving 14 bases between. CDR3 in amino acids: CASSFDGGADTEAFF. The CDR3 DNA sequence: TGTGCCAGCAGCTTCGACGGCGGGGCGGACACTGAAGCTTTCTTT.

The chain uses TRBV28 and TRBJ1-6; 8 positions match TRBD1. Unmatched junction bases numbered 10, after V lost 5 bases and J lost 10 bases. This CDR3 region has 15 residues. Germline-derived CDR1 and CDR2 are MDHEN and SYDVKM. The CDR3 spells CASSPRTGRRSPLHF. CDR3 in DNA: TGTGCCAGCAGTCCACGGACAGGGCGAAGGTCACCCCTCCACTTT.

V gene TRBV7-2 combines with J gene TRBJ2-2; tentatively, D is TRBD2 (6 bases). Trimming left V 0 bases short and J 6 bases short, with 14 bases between. Germline CDR1 and CDR2: SGHTA and FQGNSA. This CDR3 spans 16 amino acids. CDR3 in DNA: TGTGCCAGCAGCTTAGCGCGGTTGGAGGGGCCCGGGGAGCTGTTTTTT. The encoded protein is CASSLARLEGPGELFF.

V usage is TRBV19 and J usage is TRBJ2-3; 9 bases line up with TRBD2. This CDR3 comprises 18 residues. Germline V gives CDR1 LNHDA, CDR2 SQIVND (reference sequence). The ends lost 4 bases at V and 2 bases at J; junction bases unmatched: 13. CDR3 sequence reads: CASSTTPGSGGPTDTQYF. The CDR3 nucleotides are TGTGCCAGTAGTACCACGCCGGGTAGCGGGGGCCCCACAGATACGCAGTATTTT.

The chain joins TRBV27 to TRBJ2-1; D is possibly TRBD1 (7 bases). The germline V gene encodes CDR1 MNHEY and CDR2 SMNVEV (reference sequence). V gave up 6 bases and J gave up 1 base, with 19 bases separating them. CDR3 size: 17 residues. CDR3 protein: CASSPRGQGGSYNEQFF. DNA of the CDR3: TGTGCCAGCAGCCCAAGGGGGCAGGGAGGATCCTACAATGAGCAGTTCTTC.

This chain joins TRBV7-9 and TRBJ2-5; D is ambiguous. The V end lost 3 bases, the J end lost 2 bases, and 7 bases lay between the germline ends. The CDR3 contains 13 residues. CDR1 and CDR2 (germline): SEHNR, FQNEAQ (reference sequence). The CDR3 sequence is CASSFRVQETQYF. CDR3 DNA: TGTGCCAGCAGCTTCCGAGTGCAAGAGACCCAGTACTTC.

The J gene is TRBJ2-5, the V gene TRBV6-5; TRBD2 might be the D (5 bases). The CDR3 covers 13 residues. V shed 5 bases and J shed 5 bases, with 12 bases lying between them. The germline gives CDR1 MNHEY, CDR2 SVGAGI. The CDR3 loop reads CASSEAEWETQYF. In DNA, the CDR3 is TGTGCCAGCAGTGAAGCGGAATGGGAGACCCAGTACTTC.

The V call is TRBV6-1, the J call TRBJ2-1; TRBD2 matches at 15 bases. The CDR3 is made up of 17 amino acids. The V gene's germline CDR1 is MNHNS and CDR2 SASEGT. V was pared by 4 bases and J by 6 bases, with 7 bases of the junction left unmatched. Here the CDR3 reads CASSVGTSGGYFNEQFF. The CDR3 DNA is TGTGCCAGCAGTGTAGGGACTAGCGGGGGGTACTTCAATGAGCAGTTCTTC.

The rearrangement joins TRBV19 to TRBJ1-5; TRBD1 matches 7 bases. CDR3 size: 14 residues. With 5 bases clipped from V and 3 bases from J, the junction kept 4 bases outside the gene matches. Germline values: CDR1 LNHDA, CDR2 SQIVND (reference sequence). CDR3 coding DNA: TGTGCCAGTAGTGAGGACAGGCCCAATCAGCCCCAGCATTTT. This codes for CASSEDRPNQPQHF.